A selection of T cell receptor beta chains follows, all from one sample in a study of T cells in Graves' hyperthyroidism and ophthalmopathy. One entry per CDR3 protein, called by TCRdb with MiXCR from the multiplex PCR reads. The sample holds 500,000 or so distinct CDR3 sequences; 15% to 20% are singletons and the top ten take approximately 30%. Sequencing was performed on blood. The source of these receptors is a woman in her twenties or thirties with Graves' ophthalmopathy. CDR3s include the opening cysteine and the closing phenylalanine or tryptophan. A D gene is named only where the DNA matches it firmly. For some rows the clone size is stated as once, few or many, or as a class when expanded; others skip it.

J	size	V	D	CDR3	DNA
TRBJ2-1	few	TRBV27	TRBD2	CASKAVLAGVYNEQFF	TGTGCCAGCAAAGCTGTGCTAGCGGGAGTATACAATGAGCAGTTCTTC
TRBJ2-1	many	TRBV11-2	.	CASSPSPDSYNEQFF	TGTGCCAGCAGCCCCTCACCCGACAGCTACAATGAGCAGTTCTTC
TRBJ2-1	many	TRBV7-8	TRBD2	CASSLGLAPFF	TGTGCCAGCAGCTTAGGACTAGCTCCGTTCTTC
TRBJ2-5	many	TRBV12-3/TRBV12-4	.	CASNTGSVAQETQYF	TGTGCCAGCAACACAGGGAGTGTGGCCCAGGAGACCCAGTACTTC
TRBJ2-1	.	TRBV19	TRBD2	CASSDREGAYNEQFF	TGTGCCAGTAGTGACCGGGAGGGCGCCTACAATGAGCAGTTCTTC
TRBJ2-5	.	TRBV6-2/TRBV6-3	.	CASSYDSVQETQYF	TGTGCCAGCAGTTACGATAGCGTCCAAGAGACCCAGTACTTC
TRBJ2-5	few	TRBV27	.	CASGIGDKLYF	TGTGCCAGCGGGATAGGCGACAAATTGTACTTC
TRBJ2-7	.	TRBV20-1	.	CSASTSGSRDGAYEQYF	TGCAGTGCTAGTACGTCGGGATCCCGGGACGGTGCCTACGAGCAGTACTTC
TRBJ2-3	.	TRBV19	TRBD2	CASVRTSGRSDTQYF	TGTGCCAGTGTCAGAACTAGCGGGAGATCAGATACGCAGTATTTT
TRBJ2-3	many	TRBV7-2	.	CASSLDLAWRDSGTQYF	TGTGCCAGCAGCTTAGACTTAGCTTGGCGGGATTCGGGGACGCAGTATTTT
TRBJ2-1	many	TRBV7-2	.	CASSLGWSNNEQFF	TGTGCCAGCAGCTTAGGGTGGAGTAATAATGAGCAGTTCTTC
TRBJ1-1	.	TRBV9	.	CASSPTSNTEAFF	TGTGCCAGCAGCCCGACTAGTAACACTGAAGCTTTCTTT
TRBJ2-5	many	TRBV20-1	TRBD2	CSARSVRGRETQYF	TGCAGTGCTAGATCCGTGCGCGGGAGAGAGACCCAGTACTTC
TRBJ2-7	.	TRBV19	.	CATLGGKAYEQYF	TGTGCCACCTTGGGGGGCAAGGCCTACGAGCAGTACTTC
TRBJ2-1	few	TRBV19	.	CASSFRTELPYNEQFF	TGTGCCAGTAGTTTCCGGACGGAACTCCCCTACAATGAGCAGTTCTTC
TRBJ2-1	.	TRBV6-1	TRBD2	CASLGLAKHNEQFF	TGTGCCAGCCTGGGACTAGCGAAGCACAATGAGCAGTTCTTC
TRBJ1-3	many	TRBV28	.	CASSFLGRGDTIYF	TGTGCCAGCAGTTTTTTAGGCAGGGGAGACACCATATATTTT
TRBJ2-1	few	TRBV6-1	.	CASTKTWTPSSNEQFF	TGTGCCAGCACCAAGACGTGGACACCCTCCTCCAATGAGCAGTTCTTC
TRBJ2-2	.	TRBV7-9	TRBD2	CASSPRGGAGTGELFF	TGTGCCAGCAGCCCCCGGGGGGGCGCGGGCACCGGGGAGCTGTTTTTT
TRBJ2-7	few	TRBV27	.	CASRILAGTYEQYF	TGTGCCAGCAGAATATTGGCGGGAACCTACGAGCAGTACTTC
TRBJ2-2	few	TRBV7-2	.	CASRPVTIHTGELFF	TGTGCCAGCAGACCCGTTACGATACACACCGGGGAGCTGTTTTTT
TRBJ2-3	many	TRBV20-1	TRBD1	CSARPLLGQGNSDTQYF	TGCAGTGCTAGACCATTACTGGGACAGGGAAATTCAGATACGCAGTATTTT
TRBJ2-3	many	TRBV5-1	TRBD1	CASSLTGGADTQYF	TGCGCCAGCAGCTTGACAGGGGGCGCGGATACGCAGTATTTT
TRBJ1-1	.	TRBV10-3	.	CAIRAKGGNTEAFF	TGTGCCATCAGAGCTAAAGGGGGGAACACTGAAGCTTTCTTT
TRBJ2-2	.	TRBV3-1	.	CASSPLKGRGQVGELFF	TGTGCCAGCAGCCCCCTAAAAGGGCGGGGGCAAGTCGGGGAGCTGTTTTTT
TRBJ2-5	many	TRBV12-3/TRBV12-4	TRBD1	CASRRDSEETQYF	TGTGCCAGCAGACGGGACAGCGAGGAGACCCAGTACTTC
TRBJ1-2	many	TRBV7-2	.	CASSPSGDFYGYTF	TGTGCCAGCAGCCCTAGTGGGGATTTCTATGGCTACACCTTC
TRBJ2-2	many	TRBV7-2	TRBD1	CASSPTGTVKNTGELFF	TGTGCCAGCAGCCCGACCGGGACAGTTAAGAACACCGGGGAGCTGTTTTTT
TRBJ2-2	many	TRBV6-2/TRBV6-3	.	CASRPLAPAYTGELFF	TGTGCCAGCAGGCCTCTAGCTCCTGCCTACACCGGGGAGCTGTTTTTT
TRBJ2-7	few	TRBV7-3	TRBD1	CASSLDGDRGSEQYF	TGTGCCAGCAGCTTAGATGGGGACAGGGGGTCCGAGCAGTACTTC
TRBJ2-3	.	TRBV11-2	TRBD2	CASRARLAGSTDTQYF	TGTGCCAGCAGAGCTAGACTAGCGGGAAGCACAGATACGCAGTATTTT
TRBJ2-3	many	TRBV12-3/TRBV12-4	.	CASSLEVGSTDTQYF	TGTGCCAGCAGTTTAGAGGTCGGTAGCACAGATACGCAGTATTTT
TRBJ1-2	many	TRBV20-1	.	CSARPSGVDYGYTF	TGCAGTGCGAGGCCGAGTGGGGTTGACTATGGCTACACCTTC
TRBJ1-1	many	TRBV10-3	.	CATQLTGNTEAFF	TGTGCCACTCAACTGACAGGAAACACTGAAGCTTTCTTT
TRBJ2-2	many	TRBV6-2/TRBV6-3	.	CASSTLPGELFF	TGTGCCAGCAGTACCCTCCCCGGGGAGCTGTTTTTT
TRBJ2-3	.	TRBV4-3	.	CASSQELGTDTQYF	TGCGCCAGCAGCCAAGAATTGGGCACAGATACGCAGTATTTT
TRBJ2-1	.	TRBV20-1	TRBD2	CSAQSTSGRDEQFF	TGCAGTGCTCAGTCGACTAGCGGGAGAGATGAGCAGTTCTTC
TRBJ2-1	many	TRBV28	.	CASASSGLPRVDEQFF	TGTGCCAGCGCTAGCAGCGGACTCCCCAGGGTCGATGAGCAGTTCTTC
TRBJ2-5	many	TRBV12-3/TRBV12-4	.	CASSNPSGQETQYF	TGTGCCAGCAGCAATCCTTCGGGGCAAGAGACCCAGTACTTC
TRBJ2-2	few	TRBV5-1	.	CASSLVRGEPSTGELFF	TGCGCCAGCAGCTTGGTTAGGGGGGAGCCGAGCACCGGGGAGCTGTTTTTT
TRBJ2-3	.	TRBV6-2/TRBV6-3	.	CASRIRRGGPDTQYF	TGTGCCAGCAGGATAAGGCGTGGGGGCCCTGATACGCAGTATTTT
TRBJ2-7	.	TRBV7-6	.	CASSLDGAAEQYF	TGTGCCAGCAGCTTGGATGGGGCTGCCGAGCAGTACTTC
TRBJ1-1	many	TRBV29-1	.	CSALQAMNTEAFF	TGCAGCGCTTTACAGGCCATGAACACTGAAGCTTTCTTT
TRBJ2-2	.	TRBV19	TRBD1	CASISGTGNTGELFF	TGTGCCAGTATTTCCGGGACAGGGAACACCGGGGAGCTGTTTTTT
TRBJ2-7	.	TRBV4-3	.	CASSQGPNSYEQYF	TGCGCCAGCAGCCAAGGACCGAATTCCTACGAGCAGTACTTC
TRBJ2-3	many	TRBV7-2	.	CASSLGGGRVDTQYF	TGTGCCAGCAGCTTAGGGGGTGGGAGAGTAGATACGCAGTATTTT
TRBJ2-5	few	TRBV30	.	CACIPRAGTQYF	TGTGCCTGCATACCCAGGGCGGGGACCCAGTACTTC
TRBJ1-2	many	TRBV19	.	CASSGDHNYGYTF	TGTGCCAGTAGCGGGGACCATAACTATGGCTACACCTTC
TRBJ1-1	few	TRBV9	.	CASSPLSEAFF	TGTGCCAGCAGCCCATTATCTGAAGCTTTCTTT
TRBJ2-2	many	TRBV11-3	.	CASSLDFSGELFF	TGTGCCAGCAGCTTAGATTTTTCCGGGGAGCTGTTTTTT
TRBJ2-1	many	TRBV30	TRBD1	CAWSVGQGDEQFF	TGTGCCTGGAGTGTAGGACAGGGGGATGAGCAGTTCTTC
TRBJ2-1	many	TRBV2	.	CASTGTRENEQFF	TGTGCCAGCACAGGGACGAGGGAAAATGAGCAGTTCTTC
TRBJ1-1	few	TRBV27	.	CASSSISRANTEAFF	TGTGCCAGCAGTTCTATCTCAAGGGCGAACACTGAAGCTTTCTTT
TRBJ2-5	many	TRBV20-1	TRBD2	CSAGSSVASGRAVETQYF	TGCAGTGCCGGTTCATCGGTGGCTAGCGGGAGGGCCGTCGAGACCCAGTACTTC